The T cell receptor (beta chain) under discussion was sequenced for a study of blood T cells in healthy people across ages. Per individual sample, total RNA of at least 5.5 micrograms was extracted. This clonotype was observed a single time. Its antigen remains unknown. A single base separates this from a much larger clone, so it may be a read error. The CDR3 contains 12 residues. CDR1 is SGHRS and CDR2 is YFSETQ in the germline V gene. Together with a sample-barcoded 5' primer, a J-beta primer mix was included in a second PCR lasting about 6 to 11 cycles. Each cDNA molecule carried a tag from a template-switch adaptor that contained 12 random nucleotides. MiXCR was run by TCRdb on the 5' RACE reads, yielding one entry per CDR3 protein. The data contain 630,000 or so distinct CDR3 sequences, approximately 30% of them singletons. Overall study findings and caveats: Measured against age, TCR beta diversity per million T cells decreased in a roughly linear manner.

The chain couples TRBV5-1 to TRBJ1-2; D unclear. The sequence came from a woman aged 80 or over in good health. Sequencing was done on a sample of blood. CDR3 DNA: TGCGCCAGCGGCTTGCAAGGGAATGGCTACACCTTC. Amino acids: CASGLQGNGYTF.